Presented here are 8 T cell receptor beta chains from one specimen sequenced in a study of technical replicates of blood from a few donors. Data came from immunoSEQ multiplex PCR; TCRdb stores just in-frame clones and leaves some out. This repertoire shows tens of thousands of clones, about 91% found once; its top ten account for less than 0.3%. Material for sequencing was T cells isolated from PBMCs. The receptors were sampled from a human donor in good health.

This clone has a handful of counts. This chain connects TRBV19 to TRBJ2-3; no clear D. The germline V gene has CDR1 LNHDA and CDR2 SQIVND (reference sequence). The germline V and J ends were trimmed by 3 bases and 0 bases, with 10 bases remaining between them. The CDR3 has 15 amino acids. The CDR3 spells CASSINLVSTDTQYF. The CDR3 DNA reads as TGTGCCAGTAGTATTAATCTTGTTAGCACAGATACGCAGTATTTT.

J is TRBJ1-2 and V is TRBV5-6; D remains unclear. Germline CDR1 reads SGHDT; CDR2 reads YYEEEE. V gave up 1 base and J gave up 2 bases, with 6 bases separating them. There are 13 residues in the CDR3. The CDR3 coding sequence is TGTGCCAGCAGCTTGTCAGAAAACTATGGCTACACCTTC. As protein: CASSLSENYGYTF.

The V and J genes are TRBV5-1 and TRBJ1-4; TRBD1 matches at 7 bases. V trimming: 0 bases; J trimming: 10 bases; junction bases outside the gene matches: 9. Germline CDR1 is SGHRS and CDR2 is YFSETQ. This CDR3 has 15 amino acids. The CDR3 sequence is CASSLGEGTVGKLFF. In DNA form, the CDR3 reads TGCGCCAGCAGCTTGGGCGAGGGGACAGTGGGAAAACTGTTTTTT.

V and J are TRBV12-5 and TRBJ1-6; no clear D. There are 17 residues in the CDR3. V was cut by 0 bases and J by 4 bases, with 13 bases left in between. Germline V lookup: CDR1 LGHNT, CDR2 FRNRAP. Written as DNA, the CDR3 is TGTGCTAGTGGTTTGGTACTGTCCTCGCCTTATAATTCACCCCTCCACTTT. This sequence encodes CASGLVLSSPYNSPLHF.

V usage is TRBV4-1 and J usage is TRBJ2-5; D remains unclear. The V gene's germline CDR1 is MGHRA and CDR2 YSYEKL. The CDR3 contains 12 residues. Trimming pared 1 base from V and 5 bases from J, leaving 5 bases between. CDR3 protein: CASSQVTETQYF. The CDR3 coding sequence is TGCGCCAGCAGCCAAGTAACTGAGACCCAGTACTTC.

This chain joins TRBV2 and TRBJ2-6, with D maybe TRBD2 (5 bases). The germline V gene has CDR1 SNHLY and CDR2 FYNNEI. The CDR3 sequence is 14 residues long. V lost 6 bases and J 1 base, leaving 7 bases between the germline ends. CDR3 in amino acids: CASRRASGANVLTF. CDR3 DNA: TGTGCCAGCAGGCGGGCGTCTGGGGCCAACGTCCTGACTTTC.

The chain recombines TRBV7-3 with TRBJ2-3; 11 positions match TRBD2. Germline V gene sequence: CDR1 SGHTA, CDR2 FQGTGA. This CDR3 has 15 residues. The J segment lost 2 bases and the V segment lost 3 bases, leaving 1 base of the junction unmatched. CDR3 bases: TGTGCCAGCAGCTTTAGCGGGGGGGTCACAGATACGCAGTATTTT. Residues: CASSFSGGVTDTQYF.

This clone showed up just once. This sequence joins TRBV7-6 and TRBJ2-3; D remains ambiguous. The V gene lost 2 bases and the J gene lost 6 bases, with 9 bases spanning the gap. Germline assignment: CDR1 SGHVS and CDR2 FNYEAQ. The CDR3 consists of 13 residues. In nucleotides, the CDR3 is TGTGCCAGCAGCTTAAGGAGCTTCGATACGCAGTATTTT. Translation: CASSLRSFDTQYF. Together with reference TRBV7-6 and TRBJ2-3, the CDR3 gives the full variable domain: GAGVSQSPRYKVTKRGQDVALRCDPISGHVSLYWYRQALGQGPEFLTYFNYEAQQDKSGLPNDRFSAERPEGSISTLTIQRTEQRDSAMYRCASSLRSFDTQYFGPGTRLTVL.